The clone carrying this TCR beta chain appeared many times. This sample is drawn from a study of CD8+ T cells in alopecia areata. Treatment meaning: oral pan-JAK inhibitor, 5-10 mg twice daily. Lesional scalp tissue (obtained by punch biopsy) and peripheral blood were collected from alopecia areata patients. The CDR3 sequence is 13 residues long. Germline V lookup: CDR1 MNHEY, CDR2 SMNVEV (reference sequence). V dropped 6 bases and J dropped 8; count of bases not matched to a gene: 9. The sequencing template was cDNA reverse transcribed from extracted RNA. The table came from immunoSEQ multiplex PCR; TCRdb's copy has only in-frame clones and leaves some out. The sample has some 180,000 clones, about 55% seen once.

This chain connects TRBV27 to TRBJ1-2; TRBD1 aligns across 7 bases. The material was CD8+ T cells sorted from blood, obtained at week 24, from a patient treated with tofacitinib. This sequence was found in a human donor with alopecia areata. As DNA, the CDR3 is TGTGCCAGCAGGCGGACCACAGGGGAAGGCTACACCTTC. Its protein product is CASRRTTGEGYTF.